The entry that follows covers one T cell receptor (beta chain) sequence. This record comes from a study of blood T cell repertoires in COVID-19. Study-wide background: Whether acute or convalescent, the COVID-19 samples came from the United States, Italy and Spain. From T cells, B-cell-depleted T cells, or PBMCs came the material, which was cDNA or gDNA.

CDR3 length: 16 residues. V shed 3 bases, J shed 5 bases, and the junction held 7 bases outside the gene matches. Germline V lookup: CDR1 SGDLS, CDR2 YYNGEE. Methods used by the authors: Estimated nucleated cell counts came from reference gene primer amplification. The data were produced by immunoSEQ multiplex PCR, yet TCRdb's version contains in-frame clones alone and is incomplete. Clone size and V and J calls were adopted from that table, with D and trimming inferred from the DNA. In the table there are 250,000 to 300,000 clones, around 87% of which are singletons. The sequence derives from a woman aged 40 to 50 who had recovered from COVID-19. The chain has TRBV9 and TRBJ2-7; TRBD2 matches at 14 bases. The specimen was peripheral blood. CDR3 protein: CASSGLAGGTANEQYF. The CDR3 DNA is TGTGCCAGCAGCGGACTAGCGGGGGGGACGGCAAACGAGCAGTACTTC.